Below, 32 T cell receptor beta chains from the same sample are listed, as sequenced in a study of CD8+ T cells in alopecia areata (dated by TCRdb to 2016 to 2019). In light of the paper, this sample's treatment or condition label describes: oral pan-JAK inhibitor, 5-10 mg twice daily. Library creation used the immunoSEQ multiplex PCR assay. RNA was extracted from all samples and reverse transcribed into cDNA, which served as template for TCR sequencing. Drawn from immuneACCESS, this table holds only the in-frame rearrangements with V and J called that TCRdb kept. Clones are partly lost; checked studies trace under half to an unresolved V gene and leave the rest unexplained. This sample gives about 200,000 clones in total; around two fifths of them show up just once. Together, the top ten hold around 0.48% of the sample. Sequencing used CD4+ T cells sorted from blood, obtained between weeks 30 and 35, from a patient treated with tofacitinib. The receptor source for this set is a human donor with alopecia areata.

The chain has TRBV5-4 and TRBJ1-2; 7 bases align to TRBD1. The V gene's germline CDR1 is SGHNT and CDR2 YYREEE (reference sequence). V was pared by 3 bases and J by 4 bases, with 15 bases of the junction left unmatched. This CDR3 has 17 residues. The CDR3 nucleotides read TGTGCCAGCAGCTCAGACTCCGGGACAGTAAAATTCTATGGCTACACCTTC. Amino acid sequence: CASSSDSGTVKFYGYTF.

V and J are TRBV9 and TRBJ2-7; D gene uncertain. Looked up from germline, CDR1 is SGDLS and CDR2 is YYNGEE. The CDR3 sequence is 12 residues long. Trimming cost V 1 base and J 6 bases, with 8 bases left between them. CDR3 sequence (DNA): TGTGCCAGCAGCGTAAACAACGTCGAGCAGTACTTC. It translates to CASSVNNVEQYF.

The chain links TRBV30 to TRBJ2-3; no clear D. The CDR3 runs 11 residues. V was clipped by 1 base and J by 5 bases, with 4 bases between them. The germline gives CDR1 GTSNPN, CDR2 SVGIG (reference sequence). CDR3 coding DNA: TGTGCCTGGAGTGGGGGAGATACGCAGTATTTT. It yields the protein CAWSGGDTQYF. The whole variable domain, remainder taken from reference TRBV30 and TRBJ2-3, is SQTIHQWPATLVQPVGSPLSLECTVEGTSNPNLYWYRQAAGRGLQLLFYSVGIGQISSEVPQNLSASRPQDRQFILSSKKLLLSDSGFYLCAWSGGDTQYFGPGTRLTVL.

This chain's CDR3 is CASRQTNQPQHF. CDR3 in DNA: TGTGCCAGCCGACAGACGAATCAGCCCCAGCATTTT. The chain joins TRBV2 to TRBJ1-5; D may be TRBD1 (5 bases). V was shortened by 8 bases and J by 4 bases, with 9 bases between the two germline ends. CDR3 length equals 12 residues. The germline gives CDR1 SNHLY, CDR2 FYNNEI. The whole variable domain, filled in from reference TRBV2 and TRBJ1-5, reads EPEVTQTPSHQVTQMGQEVILRCVPISNHLYFYWYRQILGQKVEFLVSFYNNEISEKSEIFDDQFSVERPDGSNFTLKIRSTKLEDSAMYFCASRQTNQPQHFGDGTRLSIL.

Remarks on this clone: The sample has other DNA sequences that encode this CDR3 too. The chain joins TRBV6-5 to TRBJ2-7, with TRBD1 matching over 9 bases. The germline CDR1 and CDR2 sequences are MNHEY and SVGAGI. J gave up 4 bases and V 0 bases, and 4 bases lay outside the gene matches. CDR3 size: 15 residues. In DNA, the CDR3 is TGTGCCAGCAGTTACTCGACAGGGGGGGCTTACGAGCAGTACTTC. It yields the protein CASSYSTGGAYEQYF.

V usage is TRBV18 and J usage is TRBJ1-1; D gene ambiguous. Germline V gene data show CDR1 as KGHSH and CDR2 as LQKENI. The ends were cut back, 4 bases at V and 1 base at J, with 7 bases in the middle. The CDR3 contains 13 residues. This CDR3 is CASSLAGNTEAFF. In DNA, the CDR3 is TGTGCCAGCTCACTGGCAGGGAACACTGAAGCTTTCTTT.

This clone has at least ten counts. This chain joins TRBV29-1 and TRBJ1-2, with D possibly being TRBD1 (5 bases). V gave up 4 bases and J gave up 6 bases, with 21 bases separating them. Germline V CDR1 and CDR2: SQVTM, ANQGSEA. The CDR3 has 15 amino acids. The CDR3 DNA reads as TGCAGCGTTGCCTCACTGCGTCAGGGAGGAAATGGCTACACCTTC. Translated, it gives CSVASLRQGGNGYTF.

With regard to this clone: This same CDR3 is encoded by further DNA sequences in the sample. The CDR3 here is CASSPQAETEAFF. The CDR3 nucleotides read TGTGCCAGCAGTCCCCAGGCGGAGACTGAAGCTTTCTTT. This chain uses TRBV6-5 with TRBJ1-1; D is unresolved. V shed 5 bases and J shed 5 bases, with 12 bases lying between them. Germline V lookup: CDR1 MNHEY, CDR2 SVGAGI. The CDR3 sequence is 13 residues long.

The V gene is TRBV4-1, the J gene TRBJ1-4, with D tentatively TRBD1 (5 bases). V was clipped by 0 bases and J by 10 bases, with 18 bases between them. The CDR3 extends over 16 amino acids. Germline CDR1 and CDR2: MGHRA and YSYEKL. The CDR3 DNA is TGCGCCAGCAGCCAAGATTGGGGGACTGCCGGGGGAAAACTGTTTTTT. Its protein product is CASSQDWGTAGGKLFF.

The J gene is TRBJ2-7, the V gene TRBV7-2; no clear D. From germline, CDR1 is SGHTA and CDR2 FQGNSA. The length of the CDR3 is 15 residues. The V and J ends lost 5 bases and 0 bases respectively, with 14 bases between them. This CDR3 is CASSHHLLGSYEQYF. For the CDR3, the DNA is TGTGCCAGCAGCCATCATCTTTTGGGCTCCTACGAGCAGTACTTC.

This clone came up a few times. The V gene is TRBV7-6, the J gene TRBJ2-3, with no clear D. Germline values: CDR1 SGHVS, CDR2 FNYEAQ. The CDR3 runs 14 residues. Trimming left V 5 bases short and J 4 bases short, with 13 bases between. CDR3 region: CASSPSGPADTQYF. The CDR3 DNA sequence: TGTGCCAGCAGCCCCTCCGGCCCGGCAGATACGCAGTATTTT.

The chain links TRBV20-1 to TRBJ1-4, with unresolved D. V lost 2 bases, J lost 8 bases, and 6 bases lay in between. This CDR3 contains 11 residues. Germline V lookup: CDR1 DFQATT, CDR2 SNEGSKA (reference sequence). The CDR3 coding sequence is TGCAGTGCTAGACTTCCCGAAAAACTGTTTTTT. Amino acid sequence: CSARLPEKLFF.

The CDR3 DNA follows: TGCGCCAGCACCTTCGGGACAGGGGGCAGGTCAGGAGCTTTCTTT. Protein product: CASTFGTGGRSGAFF. The rearrangement uses TRBV10-2 and TRBJ1-1; 12 nucleotides line up with TRBD1. CDR3 length: 15 amino acids. Trimming at V came to 7 bases and at J to 10 bases, leaving 13 bases not matched to a gene. Germline loops: CDR1 WSHSY, CDR2 SAAADI.

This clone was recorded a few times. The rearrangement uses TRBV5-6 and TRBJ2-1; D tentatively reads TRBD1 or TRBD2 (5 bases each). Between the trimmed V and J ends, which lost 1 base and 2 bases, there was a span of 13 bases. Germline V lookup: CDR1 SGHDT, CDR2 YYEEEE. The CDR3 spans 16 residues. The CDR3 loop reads CASSLMGPGAYNEQFF. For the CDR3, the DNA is TGTGCCAGCAGCTTGATGGGACCAGGTGCCTACAATGAGCAGTTCTTC.

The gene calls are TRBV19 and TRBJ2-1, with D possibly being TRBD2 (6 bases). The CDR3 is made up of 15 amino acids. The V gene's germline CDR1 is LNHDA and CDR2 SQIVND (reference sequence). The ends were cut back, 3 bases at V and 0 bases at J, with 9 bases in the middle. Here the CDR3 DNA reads TGTGCCAGTAGTATTCCCGGGAGCTCCTACAATGAGCAGTTCTTC. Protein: CASSIPGSSYNEQFF.

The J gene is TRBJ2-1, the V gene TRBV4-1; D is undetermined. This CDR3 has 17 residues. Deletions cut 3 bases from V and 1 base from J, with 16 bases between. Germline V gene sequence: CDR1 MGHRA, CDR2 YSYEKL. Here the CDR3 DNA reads TGCGCCAGCAGCCACCGAACGAATGCGGTGTCCTACAATGAGCAGTTCTTC. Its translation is CASSHRTNAVSYNEQFF.

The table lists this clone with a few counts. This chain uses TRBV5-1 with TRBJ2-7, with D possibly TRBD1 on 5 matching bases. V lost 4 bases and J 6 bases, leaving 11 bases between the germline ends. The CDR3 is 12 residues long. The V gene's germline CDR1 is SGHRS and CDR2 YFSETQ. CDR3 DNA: TGCGCCAGCAGCGTAGGGGCATCCGAGCAGTACTTC. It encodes CASSVGASEQYF.

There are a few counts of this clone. CDR3 sequence reads: CASSLRITSTDTQYF. The DNA of the CDR3 is TGCGCCAGCAGCTTGCGTATTACCAGCACAGATACGCAGTATTTT. The chain is built from TRBV4-1 and TRBJ2-3; D unclear. Per the germline V gene, CDR1 is MGHRA and CDR2 is YSYEKL. The CDR3 has 15 amino acids. V was pared by 5 bases and J by 0 bases, with 12 bases between.

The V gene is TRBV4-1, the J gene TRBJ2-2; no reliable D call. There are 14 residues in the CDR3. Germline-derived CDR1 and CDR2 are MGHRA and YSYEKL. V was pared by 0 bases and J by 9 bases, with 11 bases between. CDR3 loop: CASSQEVRHRELFF. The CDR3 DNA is TGCGCCAGCAGCCAAGAAGTTCGGCATAGGGAGCTGTTTTTT.

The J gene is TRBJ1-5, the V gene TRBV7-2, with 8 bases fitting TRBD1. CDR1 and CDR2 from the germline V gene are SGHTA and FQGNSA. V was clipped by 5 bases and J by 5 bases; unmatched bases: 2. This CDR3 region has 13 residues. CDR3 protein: CASSQQGDQPQHF. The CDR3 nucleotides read TGTGCCAGCAGCCAACAGGGGGATCAGCCCCAGCATTTT.

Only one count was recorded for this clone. The CDR3 region has the DNA TGCAGCGTTGAAGATCTCCGGGAGCAGTTCTTC. Protein product: CSVEDLREQFF. This chain links TRBV29-1 with TRBJ2-1; the D is unclear. The CDR3 extends over 11 amino acids. Germline V CDR1 and CDR2: SQVTM, ANQGSEA. V was shortened by 0 bases and J by 10 bases, with 7 bases between the two germline ends.

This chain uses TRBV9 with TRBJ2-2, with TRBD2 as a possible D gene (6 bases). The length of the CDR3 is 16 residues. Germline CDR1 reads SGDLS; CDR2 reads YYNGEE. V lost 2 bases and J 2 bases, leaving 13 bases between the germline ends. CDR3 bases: TGTGCCAGCAGCGTCGGGGGAAGGTTCAACACCGGGGAGCTGTTTTTT. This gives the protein CASSVGGRFNTGELFF.

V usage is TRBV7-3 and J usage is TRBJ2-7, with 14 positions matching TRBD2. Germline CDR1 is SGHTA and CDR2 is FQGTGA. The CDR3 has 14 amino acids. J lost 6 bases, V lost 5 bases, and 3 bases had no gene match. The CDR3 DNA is TGTGCCAGCAGCAACGGACTAGCGGGGGGCGAGCAGTACTTC. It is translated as CASSNGLAGGEQYF.

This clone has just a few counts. The DNA for the CDR3 is TGTGCCTGGGGAATTGCAGGATACGAGCAGTACTTC. This codes for CAWGIAGYEQYF. The V gene is TRBV30, the J gene TRBJ2-7; no clear D. The germline V gene encodes CDR1 GTSNPN and CDR2 SVGIG (reference sequence). V shed 5 bases and J shed 4 bases, with 12 bases lying between them. The CDR3 length is 12 residues. The full variable domain, rest sourced from reference TRBV30 and TRBJ2-7, is SQTIHQWPATLVQPVGSPLSLECTVEGTSNPNLYWYRQAAGRGLQLLFYSVGIGQISSEVPQNLSASRPQDRQFILSSKKLLLSDSGFYLCAWGIAGYEQYFGPGTRLTVT.

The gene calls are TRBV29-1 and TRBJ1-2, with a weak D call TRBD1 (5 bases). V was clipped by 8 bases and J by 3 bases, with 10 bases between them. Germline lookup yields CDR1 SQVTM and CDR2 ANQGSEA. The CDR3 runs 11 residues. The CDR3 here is CSFDRHYGYTF. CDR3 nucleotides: TGCAGCTTCGACAGACACTATGGCTACACCTTC.

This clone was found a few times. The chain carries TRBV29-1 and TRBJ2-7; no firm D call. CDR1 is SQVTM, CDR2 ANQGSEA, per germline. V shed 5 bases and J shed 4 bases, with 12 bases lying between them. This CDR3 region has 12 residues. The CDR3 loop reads CSVRRSDYEQYF. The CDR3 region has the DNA TGCAGCGTTAGAAGATCAGATTACGAGCAGTACTTC.

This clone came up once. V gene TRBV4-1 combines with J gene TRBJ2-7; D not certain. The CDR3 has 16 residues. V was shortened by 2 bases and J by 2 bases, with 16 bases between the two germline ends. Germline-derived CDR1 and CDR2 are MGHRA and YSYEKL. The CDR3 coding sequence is TGCGCCAGCAGCCAAACAATGACTCCGCTCCCCTACGAGCAGTACTTC. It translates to CASSQTMTPLPYEQYF.

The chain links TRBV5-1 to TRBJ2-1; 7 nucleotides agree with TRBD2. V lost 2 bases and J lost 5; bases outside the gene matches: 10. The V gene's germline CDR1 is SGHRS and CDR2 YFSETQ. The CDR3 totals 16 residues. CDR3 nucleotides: TGCGCCAGCAGCTTCGTAGGGCTAGCGGCGAACAATGAGCAGTTCTTC. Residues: CASSFVGLAANNEQFF.

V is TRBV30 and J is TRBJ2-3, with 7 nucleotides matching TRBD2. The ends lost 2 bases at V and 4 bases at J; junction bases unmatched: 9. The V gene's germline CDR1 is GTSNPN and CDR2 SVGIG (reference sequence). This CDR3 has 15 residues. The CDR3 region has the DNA TGTGCCTGGAGTCCGGGGAGGGTGTGGTCAGATACGCAGTATTTT. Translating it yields CAWSPGRVWSDTQYF.

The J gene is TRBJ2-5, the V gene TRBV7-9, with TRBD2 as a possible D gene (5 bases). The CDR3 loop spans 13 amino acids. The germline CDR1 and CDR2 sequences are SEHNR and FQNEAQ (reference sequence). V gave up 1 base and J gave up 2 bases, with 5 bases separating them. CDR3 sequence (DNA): TGTGCCAGCAGCTTAGGACTACAAGAGACCCAGTACTTC. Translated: CASSLGLQETQYF.

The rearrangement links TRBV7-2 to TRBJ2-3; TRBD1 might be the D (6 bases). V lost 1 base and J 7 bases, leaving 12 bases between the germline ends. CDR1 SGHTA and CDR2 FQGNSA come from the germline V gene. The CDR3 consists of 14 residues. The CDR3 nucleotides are TGTGCCAGCAGCTTAGGATGGGGGCCGAATACGCAGTATTTT. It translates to CASSLGWGPNTQYF.

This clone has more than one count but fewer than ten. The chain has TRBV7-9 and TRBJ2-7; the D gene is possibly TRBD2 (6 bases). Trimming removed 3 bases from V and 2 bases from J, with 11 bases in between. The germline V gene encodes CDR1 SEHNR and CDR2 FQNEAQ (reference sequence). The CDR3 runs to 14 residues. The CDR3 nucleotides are TGTGCCAGCAGCTTCGGGGGACCACCCTACGAGCAGTACTTC. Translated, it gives CASSFGGPPYEQYF.